The T cell receptor (beta chain) under discussion was sequenced for a study of blood T cell repertoires in COVID-19. The CDR3 consists of 12 residues. CDR1 and CDR2 (germline): SGHDN, FVKESK. Trimming shortened V by 5 bases and J by 13 bases, and 15 bases separated the two germline ends. Cohort allocation depended upon clinical history that participants reported. Some clones are missing from TCRdb's copy, which holds only in-frame ones; the method was immunoSEQ multiplex PCR. This repertoire shows more than 150,000 clones, over 70% found once; its top ten account for 13% to 15%. Sequencing was done on a sample of PBMCs or T cells enriched from blood (not recorded which). This receptor was obtained from a man aged 55-75 years who had been exposed to COVID-19. The rearrangement uses TRBV14 and TRBJ2-1, with D perhaps TRBD1 (5 bases). The CDR3 is CASSSDRMKQFF. The DNA for the CDR3 is TGTGCCAGCAGCTCCGACAGAATGAAACAGTTCTTC.